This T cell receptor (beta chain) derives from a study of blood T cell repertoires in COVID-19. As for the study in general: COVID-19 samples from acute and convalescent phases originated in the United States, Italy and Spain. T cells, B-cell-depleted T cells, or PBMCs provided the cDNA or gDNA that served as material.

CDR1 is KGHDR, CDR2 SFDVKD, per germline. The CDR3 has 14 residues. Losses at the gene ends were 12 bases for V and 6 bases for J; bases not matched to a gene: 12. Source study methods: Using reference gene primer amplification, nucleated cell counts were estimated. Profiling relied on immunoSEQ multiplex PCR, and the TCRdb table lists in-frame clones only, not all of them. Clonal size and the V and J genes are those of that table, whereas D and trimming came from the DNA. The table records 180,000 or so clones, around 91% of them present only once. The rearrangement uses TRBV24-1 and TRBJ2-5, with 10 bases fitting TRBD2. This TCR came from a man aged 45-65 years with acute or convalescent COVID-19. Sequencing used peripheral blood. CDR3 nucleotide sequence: TGTGCCGTCGGTGACCCGGGACTAGCGCAGACCCAGTACTTC. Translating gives CAVGDPGLAQTQYF.